Below are 27 T cell receptor beta chains sequenced from a single sample in a study of cytomegalovirus exposure and HLA in healthy donors. The PCR had 60 Vbeta and 13 Jbeta primers. Repertoires were generated with immunoSEQ multiplex PCR, while TCRdb's copy carries only in-frame clones and drops some. The sample has around 130,000 clones; approximately 72% are singletons. The sequenced material came from PBMCs. The origin of the receptors is a woman in her sixties in good health and CMV-seronegative.

CDR3 protein: CAMGLAGYNEQFF. The CDR3 DNA reads TGTGCCATGGGACTAGCGGGTTACAATGAGCAGTTCTTC. J is TRBJ2-1 and V is TRBV10-3; 12 nucleotides line up with TRBD2. V lost 9 bases and J lost 4; bases outside the gene matches: 1. This CDR3 is 13 amino acids long. The germline gives CDR1 ENHRY, CDR2 SYGVKD.

J is TRBJ1-1 and V is TRBV7-2; 7 bases fit TRBD1. J gave up 5 bases and V 6 bases, and 9 bases lay outside the gene matches. CDR1 is SGHTA, CDR2 FQGNSA, per germline. This CDR3 is built from 14 residues. The CDR3 DNA reads TGTGCCAGCAGTTACAGGGGAGCGAGGACTGAAGCTTTCTTT. It codes for CASSYRGARTEAFF. Looking up the rest from reference TRBV7-2 and TRBJ1-1 gives the full variable domain: GAGVSQSPSNKVTEKGKDVELRCDPISGHTALYWYRQSLGQGLEFLIYFQGNSAPDKSGLPSDRFSAERTGGSVSTLTIQRTQQEDSAVYLCASSYRGARTEAFFGQGTRLTVV.

The chain uses TRBV5-1 and TRBJ2-7; 11 bases match TRBD2. The CDR3 is 16 residues long. The germline V gene has CDR1 SGHRS and CDR2 YFSETQ. V lost 1 base and J lost 2; bases outside the gene matches: 5. DNA for the CDR3: TGCGCCAGCAGCTTGACTAGCGGGAGCCTAACCTACGAGCAGTACTTC. Translating gives CASSLTSGSLTYEQYF.

The rearrangement links TRBV7-2 to TRBJ2-2, with 10 nucleotides matching TRBD2. Trimming at V came to 5 bases and at J to 2 bases, leaving 8 bases not matched to a gene. Germline loops: CDR1 SGHTA, CDR2 FQGNSA. The CDR3 runs 17 residues. The CDR3 DNA reads as TGTGCCAGCAGCCTCCCTAGCGGGAGACGTAACACCGGGGAGCTGTTTTTT. Encoded protein: CASSLPSGRRNTGELFF. The whole variable domain, filled in from reference TRBV7-2 and TRBJ2-2, reads GAGVSQSPSNKVTEKGKDVELRCDPISGHTALYWYRQSLGQGLEFLIYFQGNSAPDKSGLPSDRFSAERTGGSVSTLTIQRTQQEDSAVYLCASSLPSGRRNTGELFFGEGSRLTVL.

This chain connects TRBV5-4 to TRBJ2-3; 11 bases fit TRBD2. CDR1 SGHNT and CDR2 YYREEE come from the germline V gene (reference sequence). Germline trimming cut 3 bases from V and 6 bases from J; bases unmatched to any gene: 9. The CDR3 covers 16 residues. The CDR3 loop reads CASSSGSGGAWDTQYF. The CDR3, as DNA: TGTGCCAGCAGCTCCGGTAGCGGGGGGGCCTGGGATACGCAGTATTTT.

The rearrangement joins TRBV7-2 to TRBJ2-1; 12 bases map to TRBD2. Per the germline V gene, CDR1 is SGHTA and CDR2 is FQGNSA. J was trimmed by 12 bases and V by 4 bases; bases with no gene match: 10. CDR3 length: 15 residues. CDR3 residues: CASSSGTSGLLGQFF. CDR3 in DNA: TGTGCCAGCAGCTCCGGGACTAGCGGGTTACTTGGGCAGTTCTTC.

The rearrangement uses TRBV7-2 and TRBJ2-2, with D possibly TRBD1 on 5 matching bases. The germline V gene has CDR1 SGHTA and CDR2 FQGNSA. CDR3 length: 15 residues. Trimming took off 2 bases at V and 5 bases at J, with 12 bases between the two ends. The chain's CDR3 is CASSLLQTATGELFF. CDR3 nucleotides: TGTGCCAGCAGCTTACTTCAGACAGCTACCGGGGAGCTGTTTTTT. The variable domain in full, completed from reference TRBV7-2 and TRBJ2-2, reads GAGVSQSPSNKVTEKGKDVELRCDPISGHTALYWYRQSLGQGLEFLIYFQGNSAPDKSGLPSDRFSAERTGGSVSTLTIQRTQQEDSAVYLCASSLLQTATGELFFGEGSRLTVL.

The chain joins TRBV9 to TRBJ1-2; 9 bases are a match to TRBD1. Germline V gene lookup returns CDR1 SGDLS and CDR2 YYNGEE. After removal of 2 bases from V and 2 bases from J, the junction contained 1 base not matched to a gene. The CDR3 is 14 amino acids. The CDR3 bases are TGTGCCAGCAGCGTCGGGACAGGGAACTATGGCTACACCTTC. This gives the protein CASSVGTGNYGYTF.

The chain links TRBV5-6 to TRBJ2-7, with 7 positions matching TRBD1. J gave up 0 bases and V 6 bases, and 12 bases lay outside the gene matches. The CDR3 totals 16 residues. Germline V gives CDR1 SGHDT, CDR2 YYEEEE. The CDR3 DNA is TGTGCCAGCACCATTACACAGGGGACGAGCTCCTACGAGCAGTACTTC. Protein product: CASTITQGTSSYEQYF.

The CDR3 region has the DNA TGTGCCAGCAGTGATGACAGGGGCTCCAACTCTCTAGCCAAAAACATTCAGTACTTC. It specifies CASSDDRGSNSLAKNIQYF. The V gene is TRBV6-1, the J gene TRBJ2-4, with 8 bases aligning to TRBD1. CDR3 length: 19 amino acids. Germline lookup yields CDR1 MNHNS and CDR2 SASEGT. V was clipped by 3 bases and J by 0 bases; unmatched bases: 13.

This clone occurred a few times. The V gene is TRBV18, the J gene TRBJ2-7; the match to TRBD2 covers 7 bases. The CDR3 loop spans 15 amino acids. CDR1 KGHSH and CDR2 LQKENI come from the germline V gene. Trimming removed 2 bases from V and 4 bases from J; junction bases left unmatched: 8. The CDR3: CASSPIPGGGYEQYF. In nucleotides, the CDR3 is TGTGCCAGCTCACCAATTCCGGGGGGAGGTTACGAGCAGTACTTC.

This clone was counted between two and nine times. The chain recombines TRBV19 with TRBJ2-7; the D gene is possibly TRBD1 (6 bases). V was cut by 5 bases and J by 6 bases, with 17 bases left in between. Per the germline V gene, CDR1 is LNHDA and CDR2 is SQIVND (reference sequence). The CDR3 loop spans 14 amino acids. Here the CDR3 reads CASSLRSGDGEQYF. The DNA for the CDR3 is TGTGCCAGTAGTCTACGATCAGGGGACGGCGAGCAGTACTTC.

The chain has TRBV27 and TRBJ2-2; the match to TRBD2 covers 11 bases. The CDR3 runs 15 residues. J lost 7 bases, V lost 8 bases, and 9 bases had no gene match. In germline, CDR1 is MNHEY, CDR2 SMNVEV (reference sequence). CDR3 region: CASERLAGRGGELFF. CDR3 coding DNA: TGTGCCAGCGAGCGACTAGCGGGGCGCGGCGGGGAGCTGTTTTTT.

This sequence joins TRBV5-1 and TRBJ2-5; 7 bases agree with TRBD2. V lost 4 bases and J lost 2; bases outside the gene matches: 11. The length of the CDR3 is 16 residues. Germline CDR1 reads SGHRS; CDR2 reads YFSETQ. The CDR3: CASSPSSASGQETQYF. The CDR3 DNA sequence: TGCGCCAGCAGCCCCTCATCGGCTAGCGGACAAGAGACCCAGTACTTC. Full variable domain (outside the CDR3, taken from reference TRBV5-1 and TRBJ2-5): KAGVTQTPRYLIKTRGQQVTLSCSPISGHRSVSWYQQTPGQGLQFLFEYFSETQRNKGNFPGRFSGRQFSNSRSEMNVSTLELGDSALYLCASSPSSASGQETQYFGPGTRLLVL.

V and J are TRBV28 and TRBJ2-7, with 8 bases fitting TRBD2. This CDR3 is 15 amino acids long. From germline, CDR1 is MDHEN and CDR2 SYDVKM. V shed 9 bases, J shed 4 bases, and the junction held 14 bases outside the gene matches. Here the CDR3 reads CASRRAGGPRYEQYF. CDR3 sequence (DNA): TGTGCCAGTAGAAGGGCGGGAGGCCCCAGGTACGAGCAGTACTTC.

In this sample, this clone turned up a few times. The chain is built from TRBV5-4 and TRBJ1-5; 7 bases match TRBD1. The CDR3 is 15 residues long. The junction had 10 bases not matched to a gene; V was cut back by 4 bases and J by 6 bases. The V gene's germline CDR1 is SGHNT and CDR2 YYREEE (reference sequence). The CDR3 DNA is TGTGCCAGCAGCCCACAGGGGATATCGGGTCAGCCCCAGCATTTT. Its protein product is CASSPQGISGQPQHF.

This chain uses TRBV5-1 with TRBJ2-5; TRBD2 agrees at 7 bases. After removal of 5 bases from V and 1 base from J, the junction contained 11 bases not matched to a gene. The CDR3 is 16 amino acids. Germline CDR1 and CDR2: SGHRS and YFSETQ. In DNA form, the CDR3 reads TGCGCCAGCAGTTCCGGCGGGAGAGGGCCCCAAGAGACCCAGTACTTC. This encodes CASSSGGRGPQETQYF.

This clone was detected only a few times. The CDR3 sequence is CASSLSFGAYEQYF. The CDR3 DNA reads TGTGCCAGCAGTTTGAGTTTCGGGGCCTACGAGCAGTACTTC. The chain carries TRBV6-5 and TRBJ2-7, with D perhaps matching TRBD2 (5 bases). Per germline, CDR1 MNHEY and CDR2 SVGAGI. The V end lost 4 bases, the J end lost 2 bases, and 12 bases lay between the germline ends. The CDR3 covers 14 residues.

This clone has just a few counts. The chain recombines TRBV6-5 with TRBJ1-4; no reliable D call. This CDR3 spans 12 amino acids. Germline V gives CDR1 MNHEY, CDR2 SVGAGI. Trimming took 5 bases from V and 8 from J, leaving 9 bases between them. The DNA of the CDR3 is TGTGCCAGCAGTCTTGGAGGGGAAAAACTGTTTTTT. Amino acid sequence: CASSLGGEKLFF.

This clone was counted once. CDR3 DNA sequence: TGCGCCAGCAGCTTGGCCGGGACAGATACGCAGTATTTT. This gives the protein CASSLAGTDTQYF. The chain uses TRBV5-1 and TRBJ2-3; D is undetermined. Looked up from germline, CDR1 is SGHRS and CDR2 is YFSETQ. Trimming pared 0 bases from V and 3 bases from J, leaving 5 bases between. The CDR3 sequence is 13 residues long. Combining the CDR3 with reference TRBV5-1 and TRBJ2-3 gives the whole variable domain KAGVTQTPRYLIKTRGQQVTLSCSPISGHRSVSWYQQTPGQGLQFLFEYFSETQRNKGNFPGRFSGRQFSNSRSEMNVSTLELGDSALYLCASSLAGTDTQYFGPGTRLTVL.

This chain links TRBV28 with TRBJ1-5; TRBD1 matches 10 bases. CDR1 and CDR2 (germline): MDHEN, SYDVKM. V shed 3 bases and J 6 bases; nucleotides not matched to a gene: 5. The CDR3 spans 15 residues. The DNA for the CDR3 is TGTGCCAGCAGTTTGGGACAGGGGTTGGGTCAGCCCCAGCATTTT. Translated, it gives CASSLGQGLGQPQHF.

The DNA for the CDR3 is TGTGCCAGCAGCTTATCCGCGGGTTCACCCCTCCACTTT. This codes for CASSLSAGSPLHF. V and J are TRBV11-2 and TRBJ1-6, with no clear D. CDR1 and CDR2 (germline): SGHAT, FQNNGV. Trimming shortened V by 2 bases and J by 9 bases, and 8 bases separated the two germline ends. There are 13 residues in the CDR3.

The chain carries TRBV5-4 and TRBJ2-1; D is perhaps TRBD2 (5 bases). CDR1 is SGHNT and CDR2 is YYREEE in the germline V gene (reference sequence). V lost 4 bases and J lost 8, with 22 bases in between. This CDR3 is built from 16 residues. The DNA of the CDR3 is TGTGCCAGCAGCCCCTCCCCGGACTTGTCGGTCCATGAGCAGTTCTTC. This encodes CASSPSPDLSVHEQFF.

This rearrangement joins TRBV7-5 to TRBJ2-1; TRBD1, as called in the table, went unchecked against the DNA. TRBV7-5 corresponds to a pseudogene. The length of the CDR3 is 15 residues. As DNA, the CDR3 is TGTGTCAGAAGCTTAGGACAGGGGGCGGTCAATGAGCAGTTCTTC. Translation: CVRSLGQGAVNEQFF.

The genes are TRBV2 and TRBJ2-1, with D possibly TRBD1 on 6 matching bases. Germline loops: CDR1 SNHLY, CDR2 FYNNEI. The CDR3 sequence is 15 residues long. With 4 bases removed from V and 0 bases from J, the gap between germline ends came to 10 bases. The CDR3 DNA is TGTGCCAGCAGTGGACAGGTCTCCTCCTACAATGAGCAGTTCTTC. It specifies CASSGQVSSYNEQFF.

Notes on this clone: The same CDR3 also results from other DNA sequences found in this sample. The V gene is TRBV5-1, the J gene TRBJ1-4; 7 bases agree with TRBD1. The CDR3 is 15 residues long. The V gene's germline CDR1 is SGHRS and CDR2 YFSETQ. Germline trimming cut 4 bases from V and 5 bases from J; bases unmatched to any gene: 8. For the CDR3, the DNA is TGCGCCAGCAGCGCCTACAGGGGACCGAATGAAAAACTGTTTTTT. This sequence encodes CASSAYRGPNEKLFF. The complete variable domain, with remaining parts taken from reference TRBV5-1 and TRBJ1-4, reads KAGVTQTPRYLIKTRGQQVTLSCSPISGHRSVSWYQQTPGQGLQFLFEYFSETQRNKGNFPGRFSGRQFSNSRSEMNVSTLELGDSALYLCASSAYRGPNEKLFFGSGTQLSVL.

This chain connects TRBV7-2 to TRBJ2-1; TRBD2 agrees at 8 bases. CDR3 length equals 17 residues. V shed 5 bases and J 2 bases; nucleotides not matched to a gene: 11. Germline CDR1 and CDR2: SGHTA and FQGNSA. CDR3 loop: CASSPPRGRMTYNEQFF. In DNA form, the CDR3 reads TGTGCCAGCAGCCCCCCCCGCGGGAGGATGACCTACAATGAGCAGTTCTTC.